These 31 T cell receptor beta chains share one sample of origin, sequenced in a study of beta chain features in type 1 diabetes. Regarding the study as a whole: Researchers report that Type 1 diabetes patients had moderately but significantly shorter TCRB CDR3s across all four CD4+ subsets.

Their antigens remain unidentified. As every portion of the isolated RNA was reverse transcribed, the sequencing read expressed TCRB transcripts. The assay was immunoSEQ multiplex PCR, and TCRdb's table has in-frame clones only and misses some. This sample has hundreds of thousands of clones, with around 9.9% found just once. The specimen was naive CD4+ T cells from blood. These TCRs come from a man aged 25-45 years with type 1 diabetes.

The chain joins TRBV7-9 to TRBJ2-1; D possibly corresponds to TRBD1 (6 bases). This CDR3 comprises 15 residues. The germline V gene encodes CDR1 SEHNR and CDR2 FQNEAQ (reference sequence). Trimming stripped 1 base from V and 6 bases from J, with 13 bases between. CDR3 sequence (DNA): TGTGCCAGCAGCTTAGGAGCGACAGGCGGCAATGAGCAGTTCTTC. Translation: CASSLGATGGNEQFF. The whole variable domain, filled in from reference TRBV7-9 and TRBJ2-1, reads DTGVSQNPRHKITKRGQNVTFRCDPISEHNRLYWYRQTLGQGPEFLTYFQNEAQLEKSRLLSDRFSAERPKGSFSTLEIQRTEQGDSAMYLCASSLGATGGNEQFFGPGTRLTVL.

In this sample, this clone turned up a few times. This rearrangement joins TRBV18 to TRBJ1-2, with D possibly matching TRBD1 (5 bases). Germline assignment: CDR1 KGHSH and CDR2 LQKENI. The CDR3 is 14 residues long. The V end lost 0 bases, the J end lost 4 bases, and 9 bases lay between the germline ends. The DNA of the CDR3 is TGTGCCAGCTCACCACCAGGCAGGGCCTATGGCTACACCTTC. Translation gives CASSPPGRAYGYTF.

This clone was counted only a few times. V gene TRBV10-2 combines with J gene TRBJ2-7, with D maybe TRBD1 (6 bases). In germline, CDR1 is WSHSY, CDR2 SAAADI. CDR3 length: 15 amino acids. V was pared by 7 bases and J by 3 bases, with 19 bases between. In nucleotides, the CDR3 is TGCGCCAGCACCCTAAACAAGGGGGAAGGCTACGAGCAGTACTTC. Translated, it gives CASTLNKGEGYEQYF.

This clone has only a few counts. V and J are TRBV30 and TRBJ1-1; 7 bases line up with TRBD1. The ends lost 4 bases at V and 7 bases at J; junction bases unmatched: 6. Germline V gene data show CDR1 as GTSNPN and CDR2 as SVGIG (reference sequence). This CDR3 has 12 amino acids. CDR3 DNA: TGTGCCTGGAAGGGGACAGCTGTTGAAGCTTTCTTT. Amino acids: CAWKGTAVEAFF.

V and J are TRBV2 and TRBJ1-2; 11 nucleotides line up with TRBD1. The CDR3 runs 14 residues. Germline V gives CDR1 SNHLY, CDR2 FYNNEI. Trimming at V came to 5 bases and at J to 6 bases, leaving 5 bases not matched to a gene. The CDR3 DNA is TGTGCCAGCAGTTCTACGGACAGGGGGCATGGCTACACCTTC. Translation gives CASSSTDRGHGYTF.

The rearrangement links TRBV19 to TRBJ1-1; 7 nucleotides match TRBD1. Germline V gene sequence: CDR1 LNHDA, CDR2 SQIVND (reference sequence). With V trimmed by 5 bases and J by 4 bases, 7 bases remained unmatched. The CDR3 is made up of 14 amino acids. The CDR3 protein is CASSEGAGITEAFF. For the CDR3, the DNA is TGTGCCAGTAGTGAGGGGGCCGGGATCACTGAAGCTTTCTTT. The variable domain in full, completed from reference TRBV19 and TRBJ1-1, reads DGGITQSPKYLFRKEGQNVTLSCEQNLNHDAMYWYRQDPGQGLRLIYYSQIVNDFQKGDIAEGYSVSREKKESFPLTVTSAQKNPTAFYLCASSEGAGITEAFFGQGTRLTVV.

J is TRBJ2-3 and V is TRBV18; D possibly corresponds to TRBD2 (7 bases). This CDR3 has 17 residues. The V and J ends lost 4 bases and 5 bases respectively, with 22 bases between them. Germline V gene lookup returns CDR1 KGHSH and CDR2 LQKENI. The CDR3 bases are TGTGCCAGCTCACTAAACCGGGCCCGAGGGGGGGAAGATACGCAGTATTTT. It encodes CASSLNRARGGEDTQYF. Supplemented by reference TRBV18 and TRBJ2-3, the full variable domain reads NAGVMQNPRHLVRRRGQEARLRCSPMKGHSHVYWYRQLPEEGLKFMVYLQKENIIDESGMPKERFSAEFPKEGPSILRIQQVVRGDSAAYFCASSLNRARGGEDTQYFGPGTRLTVL.

This clone was seen a handful of times. V usage is TRBV30 and J usage is TRBJ1-4; D is ambiguous. The CDR3 covers 12 residues. Deletions cut 7 bases from V and 8 bases from J, with 14 bases between. Germline CDR1 is GTSNPN and CDR2 is SVGIG (reference sequence). CDR3 sequence reads: CASGSRREKLFF. For the CDR3, the DNA is TGTGCCTCCGGGAGCAGGCGAGAAAAACTGTTTTTT.

This clone showed up just a few times. The chain joins TRBV28 to TRBJ2-5, with a possible D match to TRBD2 (6 bases). V was trimmed by 1 base and J by 1 base, leaving 10 bases between them. Germline CDR1 MDHEN, CDR2 SYDVKM. The CDR3 consists of 15 residues. CDR3 bases: TGTGCCAGCAGTTTATTCGGCGGGATCCAAGAGACCCAGTACTTC. It yields the protein CASSLFGGIQETQYF.

The chain couples TRBV6-5 to TRBJ1-1, with D possibly TRBD1 on 6 matching bases. From germline, CDR1 is MNHEY and CDR2 SVGAGI. Trimming removed 0 bases at V and 0 bases at J, with 11 bases between. The CDR3 is 16 residues long. The CDR3 nucleotides are TGTGCCAGCAGTTACTCCCCTGGACAGATGAACACTGAAGCTTTCTTT. Amino acids: CASSYSPGQMNTEAFF.

There are a few counts of this clone. V and J are TRBV5-1 and TRBJ2-5, with D perhaps matching TRBD1 (5 bases). CDR3 size: 13 residues. CDR1 is SGHRS and CDR2 is YFSETQ in the germline V gene. V lost 4 bases and J lost 0, with 7 bases in between. CDR3 residues: CASSKDNQETQYF. CDR3 sequence (DNA): TGCGCCAGCAGCAAGGACAACCAAGAGACCCAGTACTTC.

The rearrangement uses TRBV30 and TRBJ2-5; a weak D match, TRBD2 (5 bases). The CDR3 contains 13 residues. Per the germline V gene, CDR1 is GTSNPN and CDR2 is SVGIG (reference sequence). V lost 1 base, J lost 5 bases, and 11 bases lay in between. CDR3 sequence (DNA): TGTGCCTGGAGTGCCCGGGGTGGCGAGACCCAGTACTTC. Its protein product is CAWSARGGETQYF.

The rearrangement links TRBV15 to TRBJ2-3; 12 bases are shared with TRBD2. V gave up 3 bases and J gave up 4 bases; unmatched junction bases: 5. Germline CDR1 reads LNHNV; CDR2 reads YYDKDF (reference sequence). This CDR3 contains 16 residues. The CDR3 loop reads CATSRELAGGPDTQYF. The CDR3 coding sequence is TGTGCCACCAGCAGGGAACTAGCGGGGGGTCCAGATACGCAGTATTTT.

The chain employs TRBV19 and TRBJ1-2, with no clear D. Germline V gene lookup returns CDR1 LNHDA and CDR2 SQIVND (reference sequence). Trimming pared 3 bases from V and 4 bases from J, leaving 15 bases between. The CDR3 totals 15 residues. The CDR3 DNA sequence: TGTGCCAGTAGTATTTTGGCGGAGACCGGCTATGGCTACACCTTC. Amino acid sequence: CASSILAETGYGYTF.

This clone has more than one count but fewer than ten. The J gene is TRBJ1-1, the V gene TRBV2, with TRBD1 matching over 7 bases. CDR3 length: 12 amino acids. Looked up from germline, CDR1 is SNHLY and CDR2 is FYNNEI. The CDR3 sequence: CAEGALNTEAFF. CDR3 sequence (DNA): TGTGCAGAGGGGGCTCTGAACACTGAAGCTTTCTTT.

This clone was seen a few times. V is TRBV4-3 and J is TRBJ2-1, with D possibly being TRBD2 (7 bases). CDR3 length: 16 amino acids. Germline V gene lookup returns CDR1 LGHNA and CDR2 YSLEER. Trimming took 1 base from V and 7 from J, leaving 17 bases between them. The CDR3: CASSQAWGGLPNEQFF. DNA for the CDR3: TGCGCCAGCAGCCAAGCTTGGGGGGGGCTCCCGAATGAGCAGTTCTTC.

This rearrangement joins TRBV4-1 to TRBJ1-1; no clear D gene. Trimming took 3 bases from V and 7 from J, leaving 21 bases between them. The germline V gene encodes CDR1 MGHRA and CDR2 YSYEKL. There are 16 residues in the CDR3. Here the CDR3 reads CASSQPARRRSIEAFF. CDR3 in DNA: TGCGCCAGCAGCCAGCCCGCCCGGAGACGTTCCATTGAAGCTTTCTTT.

The chain has TRBV7-9 and TRBJ2-6; the D gene is possibly TRBD1 (6 bases). Trimming cost V 8 bases and J 1 base, with 9 bases left between them. The CDR3 sequence is 14 residues long. Germline lookup yields CDR1 SEHNR and CDR2 FQNEAQ (reference sequence). DNA for the CDR3: TGTGCCAGCCAGGGGTGGTCTGGGGCCAACGTCCTGACTTTC. Residues: CASQGWSGANVLTF.

In this sample, this clone turned up a few times. CDR3 sequence: CASSPRASSYNEQFF. The DNA for the CDR3 is TGTGCCAGCAGCCCTCGAGCGAGCTCCTACAATGAGCAGTTCTTC. The V gene is TRBV7-9, the J gene TRBJ2-1; D is ambiguous. V was clipped by 5 bases and J by 0 bases, with 11 bases between them. CDR3 length: 15 residues. Germline V gene lookup returns CDR1 SEHNR and CDR2 FQNEAQ (reference sequence).

This clone has only one observation. This chain joins TRBV27 and TRBJ1-1; D unclear. V lost 5 bases, J lost 0 bases, and 19 bases lay in between. Germline V CDR1 and CDR2: MNHEY, SMNVEV (reference sequence). This CDR3 spans 17 amino acids. The CDR3 loop is CASSLLQEAYMNTEAFF. For the CDR3, the DNA is TGTGCCAGCAGTCTCCTCCAGGAGGCTTACATGAACACTGAAGCTTTCTTT.

This clone has more than one count but fewer than ten. The chain recombines TRBV6-1 with TRBJ2-2; tentative D call: TRBD1 (7 bases). The CDR3 has 13 amino acids. V lost 6 bases and J 10 bases, leaving 15 bases between the germline ends. The V gene's germline CDR1 is MNHNS and CDR2 SASEGT. The CDR3 DNA follows: TGTGCCAGCAGCAGGGGGGCGAAATCGGAGCTGTTTTTT. Translating it yields CASSRGAKSELFF.

This clone has more than one count but fewer than ten. This rearrangement joins TRBV7-8 to TRBJ2-5; 7 bases are shared with TRBD1. Germline assignment: CDR1 SGHVS and CDR2 FQNEAQ. There are 14 residues in the CDR3. Trimming at V came to 5 bases and at J to 5 bases, leaving 8 bases not matched to a gene. CDR3 region: CASSLSTGVETQYF. As DNA, the CDR3 is TGTGCCAGCAGCCTAAGCACAGGGGTCGAGACCCAGTACTTC.

The V call is TRBV5-1, the J call TRBJ2-5; D not resolved. Per germline, CDR1 SGHRS and CDR2 YFSETQ. V was pared by 0 bases and J by 5 bases, with 8 bases between. This CDR3 comprises 13 residues. This CDR3 reads CASSLASLETQYF. DNA for the CDR3: TGCGCCAGCAGCTTGGCCTCACTGGAGACCCAGTACTTC.

The rearrangement uses TRBV18 and TRBJ1-2, with TRBD1 matching over 8 bases. The germline V gene has CDR1 KGHSH and CDR2 LQKENI. After removal of 6 bases from V and 3 bases from J, the junction contained 12 bases not matched to a gene. The CDR3 runs to 16 residues. CDR3 coding DNA: TGTGCCAGCTCGCTTCGTTCCTCGGGACAGGACTATGGCTACACCTTC. This sequence encodes CASSLRSSGQDYGYTF.

The chain couples TRBV5-1 to TRBJ2-3, with D perhaps TRBD1 (6 bases). The CDR3 length is 16 residues. V lost 4 bases and J lost 2, with 17 bases in between. CDR1 and CDR2 (germline): SGHRS, YFSETQ. CDR3 region: CASSPLQGSSTDTQYF. The CDR3 coding sequence is TGCGCCAGCAGCCCCCTACAGGGTAGTTCCACAGATACGCAGTATTTT. Supplemented by reference TRBV5-1 and TRBJ2-3, the full variable domain reads KAGVTQTPRYLIKTRGQQVTLSCSPISGHRSVSWYQQTPGQGLQFLFEYFSETQRNKGNFPGRFSGRQFSNSRSEMNVSTLELGDSALYLCASSPLQGSSTDTQYFGPGTRLTVL.

This clone was counted between two and nine times. The chain joins TRBV30 to TRBJ1-6, with no clear D. This CDR3 spans 13 amino acids. Trimming shortened V by 0 bases and J by 9 bases, and 9 bases separated the two germline ends. Germline lookup yields CDR1 GTSNPN and CDR2 SVGIG (reference sequence). For the CDR3, the DNA is TGTGCCTGGAGTGTACTTACTGGTTCACCCCTCCACTTT. This codes for CAWSVLTGSPLHF.

The chain combines TRBV7-2 with TRBJ2-2; D is perhaps TRBD2 (6 bases). CDR3 length: 16 residues. The V gene's germline CDR1 is SGHTA and CDR2 FQGNSA. Trimming cost V 0 bases and J 2 bases, with 10 bases left between them. CDR3 in DNA: TGTGCCAGCAGCTTAGCGGCAGGGACTAACACCGGGGAGCTGTTTTTT. Its protein product is CASSLAAGTNTGELFF.

This clone was seen more than once but under ten times. The chain carries TRBV6-5 and TRBJ2-2; the match to TRBD1 covers 8 bases. This CDR3 has 15 residues. The ends lost 1 base at V and 6 bases at J; junction bases unmatched: 4. Germline V lookup: CDR1 MNHEY, CDR2 SVGAGI. The CDR3 is CASSYLDRAAGELFF. The CDR3 DNA is TGTGCCAGCAGTTACTTGGACAGGGCGGCCGGGGAGCTGTTTTTT.

The chain recombines TRBV29-1 with TRBJ1-4, with D possibly TRBD1 on 5 matching bases. CDR3 length equals 12 residues. Germline V gene lookup returns CDR1 SQVTM and CDR2 ANQGSEA. With 4 bases removed from V and 5 bases from J, the gap between germline ends came to 8 bases. The CDR3 bases are TGCAGCGTTGGACAGTTAAATGAAAAACTGTTTTTT. Protein sequence: CSVGQLNEKLFF.

A few counts support this clone. This chain joins TRBV7-9 and TRBJ2-2; 9 bases map to TRBD2. The germline gives CDR1 SEHNR, CDR2 FQNEAQ (reference sequence). The length of the CDR3 is 16 residues. V gave up 5 bases and J gave up 1 base; unmatched junction bases: 5. DNA for the CDR3: TGTGCCAGCAGCCTTCGACTAGCGGTGAACACCGGGGAGCTGTTTTTT. It specifies CASSLRLAVNTGELFF.

CDR3 sequence: CASSNRDRGNYGYTF. The DNA for the CDR3 is TGTGCCAGCAGCAACCGGGACAGGGGGAACTATGGCTACACCTTC. This chain uses TRBV7-9 with TRBJ1-2, with 11 positions matching TRBD1. Germline V gene data show CDR1 as SEHNR and CDR2 as FQNEAQ (reference sequence). The CDR3 is made up of 15 amino acids. Losses at the gene ends were 5 bases for V and 2 bases for J; bases not matched to a gene: 4.